Presented here are 11 T cell receptor beta chains from one specimen sequenced in a study of a mutant IDH1 vaccine in newly diagnosed glioma. Time point noted: week 23, last vaccination. Every vaccine dose comprised 300 ug of mutant IDH1 20-mer peptide plus topical imiquimod. The antigens of these receptors remain unknown. Profiling relied on immunoSEQ multiplex PCR, and the TCRdb table lists in-frame clones only, not all of them. The sample consists of roughly 10,000 clones, about nine tenths of them appearing once. This sample comprised PBMCs, obtained from a glioma patient whose treatment included an IDH1 peptide vaccine. These TCRs come from a woman aged 40 to 50 with glioma. Some clones in this sample may be carry-over from other donors' samples.

The chain uses TRBV5-1 and TRBJ1-2; D may be TRBD1 (6 bases). V lost 2 bases, J lost 5 bases, and 10 bases lay in between. This CDR3 contains 13 residues. Germline CDR1 SGHRS, CDR2 YFSETQ. The CDR3 DNA follows: TGCGCCAGCAGCTTCGCAGGGGATTATGGCTACACCTTC. It codes for CASSFAGDYGYTF.

The rearrangement joins TRBV10-2 to TRBJ1-1, with D tentatively TRBD1 (5 bases). CDR3 length: 14 amino acids. The V end lost 8 bases, the J end lost 5 bases, and 18 bases lay between the germline ends. Germline V lookup: CDR1 WSHSY, CDR2 SAAADI. The CDR3: CASGVGVRVTEAFF. The CDR3 region has the DNA TGCGCCAGCGGCGTAGGGGTCCGAGTGACTGAAGCTTTCTTT.

This clone was found once. The J gene is TRBJ2-7, the V gene TRBV27; TRBD1 might be the D (6 bases). CDR3 size: 15 residues. The V gene lost 7 bases and the J gene lost 4 bases, with 20 bases spanning the gap. CDR1 is MNHEY and CDR2 is SMNVEV in the germline V gene (reference sequence). CDR3 nucleotides: TGTGCCAGCACTGTTCAGACAGGTATACAGTACGAGCAGTACTTC. This codes for CASTVQTGIQYEQYF.

V usage is TRBV7-9 and J usage is TRBJ1-2, with no clear D. The germline gives CDR1 SEHNR, CDR2 FQNEAQ (reference sequence). Trimming stripped 0 bases from V and 4 bases from J, with 9 bases between. The CDR3 sequence is 14 residues long. In DNA form, the CDR3 reads TGTGCCAGCAGCTTAGCCTACAGTTCCTATGGCTACACCTTC. This sequence encodes CASSLAYSSYGYTF.

This clone appeared a few times. This rearrangement joins TRBV10-3 to TRBJ1-1; D is perhaps TRBD1 (6 bases). Trimming stripped 10 bases from V and 7 bases from J, with 13 bases between. CDR3 length equals 11 residues. Germline V gene sequence: CDR1 ENHRY, CDR2 SYGVKD. Here the CDR3 reads CASGGGFEAFF. CDR3 DNA sequence: TGTGCCAGCGGAGGGGGATTTGAAGCTTTCTTT.

DNA of the CDR3: TGTGCCAGCAGGCTCGGACAGGGCGGTGAAAAACTGTTTTTT. Protein product: CASRLGQGGEKLFF. V usage is TRBV2 and J usage is TRBJ1-4; 8 bases match TRBD1. This CDR3 has 14 amino acids. Germline assignment: CDR1 SNHLY and CDR2 FYNNEI. The V gene end was trimmed by 6 bases and the J gene end by 7 bases; junction bases not matched to a gene: 7.

This chain connects TRBV7-2 to TRBJ1-1; D call uncertain. V lost 5 bases and J 0 bases, leaving 16 bases between the germline ends. This CDR3 comprises 16 residues. CDR1 SGHTA and CDR2 FQGNSA come from the germline V gene. CDR3 protein: CASSRAVREMNTEAFF. The CDR3 DNA sequence: TGTGCCAGCAGCCGAGCGGTAAGGGAGATGAACACTGAAGCTTTCTTT.

The J gene is TRBJ2-1, the V gene TRBV7-8, with TRBD2 matching over 14 bases. Germline CDR1 SGHVS, CDR2 FQNEAQ. The length of the CDR3 is 19 residues. V lost 5 bases to trimming and J lost 0 bases; unmatched junction nucleotides: 9. As DNA, the CDR3 is TGTGCCAGCAGCCCCCGGACTAGCGGGAGGCCGAGCTCCTACAATGAGCAGTTCTTC. This gives the protein CASSPRTSGRPSSYNEQFF.

The J gene is TRBJ1-4, the V gene TRBV10-3, with TRBD1 matching over 7 bases. The germline CDR1 and CDR2 sequences are ENHRY and SYGVKD. The CDR3 consists of 15 residues. V gave up 2 bases and J gave up 3 bases; unmatched junction bases: 3. CDR3 sequence (DNA): TGTGCCATCAGTGAGACAGGGGCCTCTAATGAAAAACTGTTTTTT. It translates to CAISETGASNEKLFF.

This sequence joins TRBV5-4 and TRBJ2-3; D gene ambiguous. The V end lost 2 bases, the J end lost 6 bases, and 4 bases lay between the germline ends. Germline-derived CDR1 and CDR2 are SGHNT and YYREEE (reference sequence). The CDR3 totals 11 residues. CDR3 amino acids: CASSLHDTQYF. The CDR3 DNA sequence: TGTGCCAGCAGCTTACATGATACGCAGTATTTT.

The rearrangement uses TRBV6-1 and TRBJ1-5; 7 nucleotides agree with TRBD1. CDR1 is MNHNS and CDR2 is SASEGT in the germline V gene. J lost 6 bases, V lost 4 bases, and 6 bases had no gene match. There are 14 residues in the CDR3. The CDR3 region is CASSATGTIQPQHF. CDR3 sequence (DNA): TGTGCCAGCAGTGCGACAGGGACGATTCAGCCCCAGCATTTT.